This T cell receptor beta chain appears in the sequencing data of a study of T cell responses to AZD1222 COVID-19 vaccine. General study findings and limits: Researchers report vaccine-associated CD4 TCRs spanning spike, with dominance at 160-218 and 743-854. After the peak T cell response, and only then, were repertoires sampled. Increases in Spike-specific TCR breadth and depth were seen after two AZD1222 doses.

As regards this clone: Its antigen is undetermined.

This CDR3 has 15 residues. Germline V CDR1 and CDR2: LGHDT, YNNKEL (reference sequence). Germline trimming cut 4 bases from V and 4 bases from J; bases unmatched to any gene: 10. Method: immunoSEQ multiplex PCR; TCRdb's copy keeps in-frame clones and lacks some. The data show 150,000 or so clones, with over 90% seen just once and about 5.1% held by the top ten. The chain links TRBV3-1 (or the pseudogene TRBV3-2) to TRBJ2-7; 7 nucleotides agree with TRBD2. This sequence was found in an adult in good health. This specimen was peripheral blood, taken on day 0 of AZD1222 vaccination. CDR3 sequence reads: CASSPPGEGAYEQYF. The CDR3 DNA is TGTGCCAGCAGCCCGCCGGGGGAGGGCGCGTACGAGCAGTACTTC.